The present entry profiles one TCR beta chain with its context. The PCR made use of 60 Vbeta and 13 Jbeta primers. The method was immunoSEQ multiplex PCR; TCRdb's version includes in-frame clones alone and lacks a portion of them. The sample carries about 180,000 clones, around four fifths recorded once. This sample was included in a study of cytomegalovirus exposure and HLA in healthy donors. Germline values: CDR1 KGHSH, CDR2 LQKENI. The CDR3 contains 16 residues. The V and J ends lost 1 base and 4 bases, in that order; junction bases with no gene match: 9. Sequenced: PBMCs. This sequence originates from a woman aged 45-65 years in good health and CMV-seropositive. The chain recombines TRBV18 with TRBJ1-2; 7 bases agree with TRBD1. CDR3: CASSPQSTGVGYGYTF. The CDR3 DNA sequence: TGTGCCAGCTCACCACAATCTACAGGGGTGGGCTATGGCTACACCTTC.